The 19 T cell receptor beta chains in this list originate from one sample, sequenced in a study of Graves' ophthalmopathy and Graves' hyperthyroidism. Transcripts of RNA were the source for amplifying TCR beta CDR3 regions. After a first-round RT-PCR with HTBI primers, a second-round multiplex PCR was run. TCRdb passed the multiplex PCR reads through MiXCR, listing each CDR3 protein once. The sample carries hundreds of thousands of distinct CDR3 sequences, around 40% recorded once. Sequencing was carried out using peripheral blood. The receptors originated from an adult man with Graves' ophthalmopathy.

This clonotype was found a few times. The chain carries TRBV7-9 and TRBJ2-2, with D perhaps TRBD1 (8 bases). Germline values: CDR1 SEHNR, CDR2 FQNEAQ (reference sequence). Trimming removed 5 bases at V and 6 bases at J, with 16 bases between. The CDR3 is 15 amino acids. The CDR3: CASSTGGVNAGELFF. The CDR3 nucleotides are TGTGCCAGCAGCACAGGGGGGGTTAATGCCGGGGAGCTGTTTTTT.

Many counts were recorded for this clonotype. The CDR3 sequence: CATSASGQGLYEQYF. The CDR3, as DNA: TGTGCCACCAGTGCCTCGGGACAGGGGTTGTACGAGCAGTACTTC. The J gene is TRBJ2-7, the V gene TRBV24-1; 10 nucleotides match TRBD1. The V gene's germline CDR1 is KGHDR and CDR2 SFDVKD. The CDR3 covers 15 residues. The junction had 7 bases not matched to a gene; V was cut back by 5 bases and J by 4 bases.

The chain carries TRBV12-3 or TRBV12-4 and TRBJ2-2; TRBD2 agrees at 7 bases. The CDR3 extends over 16 amino acids. V dropped 2 bases and J dropped 0; count of bases not matched to a gene: 3. This CDR3 is CASSLQLAANTGELFF. The CDR3, as DNA: TGTGCCAGCAGTTTACAGCTAGCGGCGAACACCGGGGAGCTGTTTTTT.

In DNA, the CDR3 is TGTGCCAGCAGTCGCGAACGGACAGGGCAGCCCCAGCATTTT. This sequence encodes CASSRERTGQPQHF. The chain has TRBV2 and TRBJ1-5; 8 bases line up with TRBD1. The trim removed 5 bases at V and 7 bases at J, leaving 7 bases unmatched. The CDR3 is 14 amino acids. Germline CDR1 and CDR2: SNHLY and FYNNEI.

In its sample, this clonotype was seen a few times. The chain is built from TRBV7-2 and TRBJ2-7; perhaps TRBD1 as D (6 bases). V was cut by 3 bases and J by 10 bases, with 10 bases left in between. Germline V CDR1 and CDR2: SGHTA, FQGNSA. The CDR3 has 11 residues. The CDR3 DNA reads as TGTGCCAGCAGCTTCGGGACATCCCAGTACTTC. Residues: CASSFGTSQYF.

The V call is TRBV20-1, the J call TRBJ1-1, with D uncertain. Germline loops: CDR1 DFQATT, CDR2 SNEGSKA (reference sequence). The CDR3 runs to 11 residues. The V end lost 6 bases, the J end lost 1 base, and 6 bases lay between the germline ends. In nucleotides, the CDR3 is TGCAGTGCCAAGGGGAACACTGAAGCTTTCTTT. Its protein product is CSAKGNTEAFF.

This chain joins TRBV7-9 and TRBJ1-1; D perhaps matches TRBD1 (5 bases). CDR3 length: 16 amino acids. Germline CDR1 is SEHNR and CDR2 is FQNEAQ (reference sequence). Trimming removed 3 bases at V and 3 bases at J, with 17 bases between. CDR3 loop: CASSFRGGRSDTEAFF. DNA of the CDR3: TGTGCCAGCAGCTTTAGGGGTGGACGTTCGGACACTGAAGCTTTCTTT.

Regarding this clonotype: Its ends do not fully match the called genes, so a read error is possible. J is TRBJ2-7 and V is TRBV19; 8 bases are shared with TRBD2. From germline, CDR1 is LNHDA and CDR2 SQIVND (reference sequence). This CDR3 is 14 amino acids long. Here the CDR3 DNA reads TGTGCCGGTAGTATCGGTAGCGGGGCCTACGAGCAGTACTTC. The encoded protein is CAGSIGSGAYEQYF.

In its sample, this clonotype was seen a few times. This chain links TRBV7-9 with TRBJ2-7; no reliable D call. The CDR3 covers 16 residues. The V and J ends lost 1 base and 2 bases respectively, with 15 bases between them. From germline, CDR1 is SEHNR and CDR2 FQNEAQ (reference sequence). This chain's CDR3 is CASSLVAGPSPYEQYF. The CDR3 bases are TGTGCCAGCAGCTTAGTCGCCGGACCGAGCCCCTACGAGCAGTACTTC.

V gene TRBV12-3 or TRBV12-4 combines with J gene TRBJ2-7, with D perhaps TRBD1 (5 bases). The CDR3 totals 13 residues. V lost 6 bases to trimming and J lost 5 bases, with 14 bases between them. CDR3 DNA sequence: TGTGCCAGCAGGCCTAACCCAGGGAACGAGCAGTACTTC. Amino acids: CASRPNPGNEQYF.

This clonotype was detected ten times or more. The chain recombines TRBV2 with TRBJ1-5, with D possibly matching TRBD1 (6 bases). The CDR3 contains 13 residues. The V gene's germline CDR1 is SNHLY and CDR2 FYNNEI. Between the trimmed V and J ends, which lost 6 bases and 6 bases, there was a span of 12 bases. The CDR3, as DNA: TGTGCCAGCAGGGAGGGGGAGGTTCAGCCCCAGCATTTT. It yields the protein CASREGEVQPQHF. The full variable domain, rest sourced from reference TRBV2 and TRBJ1-5, is EPEVTQTPSHQVTQMGQEVILRCVPISNHLYFYWYRQILGQKVEFLVSFYNNEISEKSEIFDDQFSVERPDGSNFTLKIRSTKLEDSAMYFCASREGEVQPQHFGDGTRLSIL.

V and J are TRBV2 and TRBJ2-7, with a possible D match to TRBD2 (6 bases). The germline V gene has CDR1 SNHLY and CDR2 FYNNEI. V lost 4 bases, J lost 1 base, and 14 bases lay in between. This CDR3 is built from 15 residues. Written as DNA, the CDR3 is TGTGCCAGCAGTGCTAGATCGGGGGTATCCTACGAGCAGTACTTC. Its translation is CASSARSGVSYEQYF.

Concerning this clonotype itself: At one boundary the junction diverges from the germline segment, which might be a read error. The chain links TRBV10-3 to TRBJ1-4; D is possibly TRBD1 (5 bases). The germline V gene has CDR1 ENHRY and CDR2 SYGVKD. The CDR3 covers 15 residues. CDR3 coding DNA: TGTGCCAGCAGTGGGGGGTATGGGGCCGGTGAAAAACTGTTTTTT. Protein sequence: CASSGGYGAGEKLFF.

The CDR3 region is CASSSRAGGLGKYEQYF. DNA of the CDR3: TGTGCCAGCAGTTCGAGGGCAGGGGGCCTGGGCAAATACGAGCAGTACTTC. The rearrangement joins TRBV2 to TRBJ2-7; 8 bases map to TRBD1. Germline assignment: CDR1 SNHLY and CDR2 FYNNEI. V lost 5 bases, J lost 4 bases, and 16 bases stayed unmatched. The CDR3 consists of 17 residues.

V usage is TRBV29-1 and J usage is TRBJ1-2; unclear D gene. Germline V gives CDR1 SQVTM, CDR2 ANQGSEA. This CDR3 spans 13 amino acids. The V gene lost 3 bases and the J gene lost 6 bases, with 14 bases spanning the gap. The chain's CDR3 is CSVEVGTEDGYTF. The CDR3 DNA reads TGCAGCGTTGAGGTGGGAACGGAAGATGGCTACACCTTC.

This rearrangement joins TRBV7-9 to TRBJ2-6, with 8 bases identical to TRBD2. The CDR3 loop spans 18 amino acids. V lost 5 bases and J lost 5; bases outside the gene matches: 14. Germline CDR1 and CDR2: SEHNR and FQNEAQ (reference sequence). DNA for the CDR3: TGTGCCAGCAGCGGACGGGGGGGGCCCACGGTGCGGGCCAACGTCCTGACTTTC. Amino acid sequence: CASSGRGGPTVRANVLTF.

Concerning this clonotype itself: Mismatch with germline at one junction end may stem from a read error. This sequence joins TRBV24-1 and TRBJ1-5; D is uncertain. The length of the CDR3 is 15 residues. The germline V gene encodes CDR1 KGHDR and CDR2 SFDVKD. In DNA form, the CDR3 reads TGTCCCACCAGTGATGCTGGACTAGCGGGAGGCAATGAGCATTTT. Translation: CPTSDAGLAGGNEHF.

With respect to this clonotype: This may be a read error: a much more frequent sequence differs by one nucleotide. V and J are TRBV20-1 and TRBJ2-7; TRBD1 might be the D (6 bases). V was pared by 0 bases and J by 10 bases, with 13 bases between. CDR1 is DFQATT, CDR2 SNEGSKA, per germline (reference sequence). There are 12 residues in the CDR3. CDR3 amino acids: CSAREGSGDQYF. The CDR3 coding sequence is TGCAGTGCTAGAGAAGGCTCAGGGGATCAGTACTTC.

This clonotype was observed a handful of times. V is TRBV7-9 and J is TRBJ2-5; unclear D gene. V lost 5 bases, J lost 5 bases, and 15 bases lay in between. Per the germline V gene, CDR1 is SEHNR and CDR2 is FQNEAQ (reference sequence). The length of the CDR3 is 14 residues. This chain's CDR3 is CASSPILASETQYF. Written as DNA, the CDR3 is TGTGCCAGCAGCCCGATTCTGGCGTCGGAGACCCAGTACTTC.